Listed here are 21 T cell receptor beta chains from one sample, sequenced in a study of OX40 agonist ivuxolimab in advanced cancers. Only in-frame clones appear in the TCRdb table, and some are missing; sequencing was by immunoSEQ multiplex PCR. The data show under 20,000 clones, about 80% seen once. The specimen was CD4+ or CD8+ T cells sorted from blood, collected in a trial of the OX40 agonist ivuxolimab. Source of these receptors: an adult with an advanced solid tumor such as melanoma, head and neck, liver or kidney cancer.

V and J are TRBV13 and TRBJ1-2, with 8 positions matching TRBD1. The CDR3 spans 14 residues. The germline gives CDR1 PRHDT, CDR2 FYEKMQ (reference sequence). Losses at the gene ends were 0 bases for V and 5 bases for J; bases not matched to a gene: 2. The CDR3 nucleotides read TGTGCCAGCAGCTTAGGGGACAGGGTATATGGCTACACCTTC. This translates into CASSLGDRVYGYTF.

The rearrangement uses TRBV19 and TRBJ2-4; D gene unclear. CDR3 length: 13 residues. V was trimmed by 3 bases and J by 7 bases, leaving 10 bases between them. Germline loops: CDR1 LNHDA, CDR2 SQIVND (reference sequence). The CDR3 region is CASSISLGNIQYF. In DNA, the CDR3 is TGTGCCAGTAGTATTTCGCTAGGGAACATTCAGTACTTC.

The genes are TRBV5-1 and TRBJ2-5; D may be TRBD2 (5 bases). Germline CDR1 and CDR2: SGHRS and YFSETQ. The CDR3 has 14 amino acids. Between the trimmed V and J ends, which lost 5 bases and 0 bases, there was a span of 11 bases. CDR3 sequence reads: CASSPNGNQETQYF. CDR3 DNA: TGCGCCAGCAGTCCCAACGGGAACCAAGAGACCCAGTACTTC.

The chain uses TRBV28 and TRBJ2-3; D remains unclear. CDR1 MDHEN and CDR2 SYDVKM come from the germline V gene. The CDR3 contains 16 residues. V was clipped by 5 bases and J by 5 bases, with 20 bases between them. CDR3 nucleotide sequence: TGTGCCAGCAGTCTCCTTTCCCAAAGATTAGGAGATACGCAGTATTTT. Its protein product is CASSLLSQRLGDTQYF.

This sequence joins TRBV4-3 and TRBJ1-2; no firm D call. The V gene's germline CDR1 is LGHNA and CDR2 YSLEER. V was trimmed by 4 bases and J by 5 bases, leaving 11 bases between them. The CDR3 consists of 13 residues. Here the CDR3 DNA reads TGCGCCAGCAGCCTCGACGGGTTTTATGGCTACACCTTC. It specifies CASSLDGFYGYTF.

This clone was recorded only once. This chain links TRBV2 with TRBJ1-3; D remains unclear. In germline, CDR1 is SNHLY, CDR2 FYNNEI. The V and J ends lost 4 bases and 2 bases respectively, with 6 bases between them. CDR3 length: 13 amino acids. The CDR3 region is CASSVVTGNTIYF. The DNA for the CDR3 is TGTGCCAGCAGTGTGGTGACTGGAAACACCATATATTTT.

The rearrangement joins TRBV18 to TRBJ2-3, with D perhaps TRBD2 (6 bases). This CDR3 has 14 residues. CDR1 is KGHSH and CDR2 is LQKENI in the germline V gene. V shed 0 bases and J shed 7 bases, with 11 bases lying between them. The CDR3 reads CASSPPTSQHTQYF. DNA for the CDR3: TGTGCCAGCTCACCACCGACTAGTCAGCATACGCAGTATTTT.

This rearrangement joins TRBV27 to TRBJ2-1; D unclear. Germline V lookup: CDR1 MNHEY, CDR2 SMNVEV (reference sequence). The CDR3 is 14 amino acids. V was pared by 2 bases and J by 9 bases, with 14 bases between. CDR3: CASSLVPKTGEQFF. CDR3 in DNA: TGTGCCAGCAGTTTAGTCCCGAAGACTGGTGAGCAGTTCTTC.

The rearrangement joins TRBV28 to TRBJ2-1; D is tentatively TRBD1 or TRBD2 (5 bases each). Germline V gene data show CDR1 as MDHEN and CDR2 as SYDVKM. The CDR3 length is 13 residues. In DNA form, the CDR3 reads TGTGCGATCCGGGACGGAACGTTGGCGGAGCAGTTCTTC. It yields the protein CAIRDGTLAEQFF.

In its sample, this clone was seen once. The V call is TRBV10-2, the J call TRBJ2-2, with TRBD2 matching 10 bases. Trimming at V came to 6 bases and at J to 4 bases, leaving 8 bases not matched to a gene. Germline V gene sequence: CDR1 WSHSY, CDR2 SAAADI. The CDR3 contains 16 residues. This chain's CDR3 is CASRKREGGGTGELFF. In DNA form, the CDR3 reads TGCGCCAGCAGGAAGCGGGAGGGCGGGGGCACCGGGGAGCTGTTTTTT.

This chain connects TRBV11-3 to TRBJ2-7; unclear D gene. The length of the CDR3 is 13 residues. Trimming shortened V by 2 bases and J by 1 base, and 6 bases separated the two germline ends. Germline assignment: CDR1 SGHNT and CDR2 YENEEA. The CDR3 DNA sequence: TGTGCCAGCAGCTTATTTTCATCCTACGAGCAGTACTTC. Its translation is CASSLFSSYEQYF.

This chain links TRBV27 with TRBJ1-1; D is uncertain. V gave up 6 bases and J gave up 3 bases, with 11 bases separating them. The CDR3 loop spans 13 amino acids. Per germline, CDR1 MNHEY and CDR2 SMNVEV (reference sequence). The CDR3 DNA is TGTGCCAGCAGCCCCTGGACGCACACTGAAGCTTTCTTT. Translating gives CASSPWTHTEAFF.

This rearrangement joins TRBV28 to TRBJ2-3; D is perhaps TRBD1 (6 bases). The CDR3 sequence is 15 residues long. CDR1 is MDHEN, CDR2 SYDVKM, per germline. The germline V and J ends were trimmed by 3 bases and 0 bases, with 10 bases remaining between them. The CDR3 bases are TGTGCCAGCAGTTTCCCGCAGGGGAGCACAGATACGCAGTATTTT. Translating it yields CASSFPQGSTDTQYF.

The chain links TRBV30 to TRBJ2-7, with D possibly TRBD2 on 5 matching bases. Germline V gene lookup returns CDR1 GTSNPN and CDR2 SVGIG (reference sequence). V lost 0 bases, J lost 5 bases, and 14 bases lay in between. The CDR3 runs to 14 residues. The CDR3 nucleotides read TGTGCCTGGAGTGTACTTGCGGGCTACAACGAGCAGTACTTC. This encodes CAWSVLAGYNEQYF.

The CDR3 reads CASGLVQGGGYEQYF. The CDR3 region has the DNA TGTGCTAGTGGTTTGGTACAAGGGGGGGGGTACGAGCAGTACTTC. This sequence joins TRBV12-5 and TRBJ2-7, with a possible D match to TRBD2 (7 bases). Germline CDR1 reads LGHNT; CDR2 reads FRNRAP. Trimming took 0 bases from V and 4 from J, leaving 13 bases between them. The length of the CDR3 is 15 residues.

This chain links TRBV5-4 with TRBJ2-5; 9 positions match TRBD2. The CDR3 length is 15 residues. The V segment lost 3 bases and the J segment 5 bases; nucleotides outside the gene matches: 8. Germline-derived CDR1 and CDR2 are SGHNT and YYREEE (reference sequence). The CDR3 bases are TGTGCCAGCAGCTCACGACTAGCGGATGCGGAGACCCAGTACTTC. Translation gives CASSSRLADAETQYF.

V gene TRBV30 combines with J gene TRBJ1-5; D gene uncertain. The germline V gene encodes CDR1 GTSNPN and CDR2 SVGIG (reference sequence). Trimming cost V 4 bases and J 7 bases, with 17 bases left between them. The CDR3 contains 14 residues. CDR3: CAWTRGQSSQPQHF. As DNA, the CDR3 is TGTGCCTGGACTCGCGGTCAATCCAGCCAGCCCCAGCATTTT. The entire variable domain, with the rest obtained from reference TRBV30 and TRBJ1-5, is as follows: SQTIHQWPATLVQPVGSPLSLECTVEGTSNPNLYWYRQAAGRGLQLLFYSVGIGQISSEVPQNLSASRPQDRQFILSSKKLLLSDSGFYLCAWTRGQSSQPQHFGDGTRLSIL.

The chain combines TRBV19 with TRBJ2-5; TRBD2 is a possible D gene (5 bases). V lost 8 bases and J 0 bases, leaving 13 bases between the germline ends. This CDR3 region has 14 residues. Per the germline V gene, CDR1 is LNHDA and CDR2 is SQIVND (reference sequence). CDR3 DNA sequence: TGTGCCAGTCGCTTGCGAGGGAACCAAGAGACCCAGTACTTC. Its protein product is CASRLRGNQETQYF.

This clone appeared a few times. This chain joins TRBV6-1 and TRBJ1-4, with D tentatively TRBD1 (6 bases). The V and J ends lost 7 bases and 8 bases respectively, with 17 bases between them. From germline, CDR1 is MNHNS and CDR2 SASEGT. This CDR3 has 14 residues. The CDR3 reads CASNPGTSGEKLFF. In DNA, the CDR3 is TGTGCCAGCAATCCCGGGACATCGGGAGAAAAACTGTTTTTT.

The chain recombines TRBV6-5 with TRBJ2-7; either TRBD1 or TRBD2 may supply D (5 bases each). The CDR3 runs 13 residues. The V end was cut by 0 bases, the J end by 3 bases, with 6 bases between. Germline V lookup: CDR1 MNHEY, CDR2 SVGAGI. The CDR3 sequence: CASSYSRGYEQYF. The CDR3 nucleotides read TGTGCCAGCAGTTACTCGAGGGGCTACGAGCAGTACTTC.

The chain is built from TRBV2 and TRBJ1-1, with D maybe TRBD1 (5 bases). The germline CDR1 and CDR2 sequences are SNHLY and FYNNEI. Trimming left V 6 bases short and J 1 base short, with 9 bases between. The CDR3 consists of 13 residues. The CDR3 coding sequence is TGTGCCAGCAGATTAGACAGGAACACTGAAGCTTTCTTT. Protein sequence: CASRLDRNTEAFF.